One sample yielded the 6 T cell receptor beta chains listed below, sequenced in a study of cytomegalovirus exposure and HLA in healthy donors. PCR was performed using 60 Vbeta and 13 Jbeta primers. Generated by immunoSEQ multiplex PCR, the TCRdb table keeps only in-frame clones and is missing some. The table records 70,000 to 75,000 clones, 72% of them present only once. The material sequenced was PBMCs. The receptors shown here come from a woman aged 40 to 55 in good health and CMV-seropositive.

CDR3 protein: CASSQGVSYEQYF. The DNA of the CDR3 is TGTGCCAGCAGTCAGGGGGTCTCCTACGAGCAGTACTTC. V is TRBV6-5 and J is TRBJ2-7; 7 bases fit TRBD1. The CDR3 extends over 13 amino acids. From germline, CDR1 is MNHEY and CDR2 SVGAGI. J was trimmed by 0 bases and V by 5 bases; bases with no gene match: 1.

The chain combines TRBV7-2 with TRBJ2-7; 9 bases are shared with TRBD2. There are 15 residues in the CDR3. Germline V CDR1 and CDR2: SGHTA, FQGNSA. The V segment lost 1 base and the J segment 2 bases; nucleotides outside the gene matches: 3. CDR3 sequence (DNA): TGTGCCAGCAGCTTAGTGGGCGGGGGGGCCTACGAGCAGTACTTC. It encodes CASSLVGGGAYEQYF.

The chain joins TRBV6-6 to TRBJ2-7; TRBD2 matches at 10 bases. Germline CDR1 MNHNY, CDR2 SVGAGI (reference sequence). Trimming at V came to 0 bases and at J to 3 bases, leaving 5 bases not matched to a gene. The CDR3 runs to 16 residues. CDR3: CASSYSTSGSDYEQYF. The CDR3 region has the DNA TGTGCCAGCAGTTACTCGACTAGCGGGTCAGACTACGAGCAGTACTTC.

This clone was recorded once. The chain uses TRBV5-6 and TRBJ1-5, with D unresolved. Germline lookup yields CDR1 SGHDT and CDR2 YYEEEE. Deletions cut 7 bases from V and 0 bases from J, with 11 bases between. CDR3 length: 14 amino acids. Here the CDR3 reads CASANYYSNQPQHF. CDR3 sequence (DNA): TGTGCCAGCGCTAATTACTATAGCAATCAGCCCCAGCATTTT. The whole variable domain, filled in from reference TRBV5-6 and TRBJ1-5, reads DAGVTQSPTHLIKTRGQQVTLRCSPKSGHDTVSWYQQALGQGPQFIFQYYEEEERQRGNFPDRFSGHQFPNYSSELNVNALLLGDSALYLCASANYYSNQPQHFGDGTRLSIL.

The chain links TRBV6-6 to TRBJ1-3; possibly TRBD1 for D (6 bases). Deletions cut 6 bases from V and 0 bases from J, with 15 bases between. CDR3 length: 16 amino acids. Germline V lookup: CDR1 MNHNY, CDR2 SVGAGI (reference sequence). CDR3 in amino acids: CASRGGNHGSGNTIYF. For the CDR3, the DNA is TGTGCCAGCAGAGGGGGAAACCATGGCTCTGGAAACACCATATATTTT.

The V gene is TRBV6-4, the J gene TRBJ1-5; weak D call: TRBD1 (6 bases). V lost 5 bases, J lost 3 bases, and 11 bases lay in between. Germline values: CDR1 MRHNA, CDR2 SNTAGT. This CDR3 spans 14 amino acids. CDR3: CASSYGQYNQPQHF. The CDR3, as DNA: TGTGCCAGCAGTTACGGACAGTACAATCAGCCCCAGCATTTT.